Below, one T cell receptor beta chain is given with its context. The antigen it recognizes is unknown. Per-nucleotide qualities are absent, and no much larger clonotype sits a single base away. No patient had received any treatment before thyroid surgery. The study retrospectively analysed patient clinical samples collected from about 2012 to 2018 using T-cell receptor beta sequencing. The library relied on PCR. TCRdb shows the sequencer as Illumina HiSeq 4000. The TCR beta-chain CDR3 region of each patient was profiled by high-throughput sequencing. The published analysis was carried out like this. A classifier to discriminate distant-metastatic papillary thyroid cancer patients was built from CDR3 differences across clinicopathological groups. Repertoire diversity was assessed with the Shannon index, and tumor-blood repertoire similarity with the Morisita-Horn index. TCRdb itself trimmed the public reads at Q25 with fastp, ran MiXCR and retained productive beta chains. The V and J calls were determined by TCRdb, not by the authors. Recorded for this sample are roughly 30,000 clones; around 3.5% of them occurred a single time. The ten largest account for about 3.2% of the sample.

This sample is drawn from a study of metastatic and nonmetastatic thyroid tumors (dated by TCRdb to about 2020). The study in broad terms: Repertoires from peripheral blood and from tumor or nodule tissue samples of malignant and benign thyroid patients were compared.

Overall study results and their limits: In both blood and tumor samples, malignant tumors were reported to have significantly higher TCR beta diversity than benign nodules.

From a lookup of the germline V gene, CDR1 and CDR2 are MNHEY and SVGEGT. Trimming at the junction amounts to 5 bases on V and 4 bases on J, and the germline ends lie 9 bases apart. The CDR3 covers 14 residues, taking in both the cysteine and the phenylalanine. The sequence is cut down to CDR3 DNA, 42 bases in frame from base 1. The chain is made from TRBV6-2 or TRBV6-3 and TRBJ2-6, with no D gene named confidently. The receptor was derived from a male donor with papillary thyroid cancer or a benign thyroid nodule (not recorded which). Some clones in this sample may be carry-over from other donors' samples. The sequenced sample consisted of blood. Here is the DNA: TGTGCCAGCAGTGACCAGGTCGGGGCCAACGTCCTGACTTTC. Translated, this is CASSDQVGANVLTF.